This entry features one TCR beta chain sequence. The antigen is undetermined. This specimen comes from a study of blood T cells in healthy people across ages. For the study at large: The template switching approach captured approximately one barcoded beta molecule for every two T cells. The study's findings and limits: Long-lived donors had more naive CD4+ cells and higher diversity than aged donors.

The CDR3 contains 16 residues. Germline V lookup: CDR1 DFQATT, CDR2 SNEGSKA (reference sequence). Trimming took off 3 bases at V and 2 bases at J, with 18 bases between the two ends. Each sample provided at least 5.5 micrograms of extracted total RNA. Then a second PCR, running roughly 7 to 11 cycles, was carried out with a sample-barcoded 5' primer and a J-beta primer mix. TCRdb re-derived calls from the 5' RACE reads in MiXCR, one entry per CDR3 protein. The sample contains about a million distinct CDR3 sequences, 40% to 60% of which appear only once. This chain links TRBV20-1 with TRBJ2-3, with D possibly TRBD2 on 6 matching bases. Sequencing was done on a sample of blood. The receptor comes from a man aged 30 to 39 in good health. CDR3 sequence (DNA): TGCAGTGCTAGGATGCGGCGGGGTGGGAACACAGATACGCAGTATTTT. Protein: CSARMRRGGNTDTQYF.